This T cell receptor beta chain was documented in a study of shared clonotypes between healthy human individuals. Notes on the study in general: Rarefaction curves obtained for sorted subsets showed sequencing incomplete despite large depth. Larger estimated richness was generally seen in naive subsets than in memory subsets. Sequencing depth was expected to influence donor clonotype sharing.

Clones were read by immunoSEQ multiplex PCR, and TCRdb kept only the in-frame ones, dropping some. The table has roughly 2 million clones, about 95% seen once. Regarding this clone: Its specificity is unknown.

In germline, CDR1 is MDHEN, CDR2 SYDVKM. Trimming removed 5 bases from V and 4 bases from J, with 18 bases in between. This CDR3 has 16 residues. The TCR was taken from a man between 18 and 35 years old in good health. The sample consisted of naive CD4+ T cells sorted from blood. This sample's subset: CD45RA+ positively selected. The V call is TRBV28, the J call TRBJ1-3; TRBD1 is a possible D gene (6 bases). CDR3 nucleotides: TGTGCCAGCAGTGCCTCCAGGGGAAGAGTGGGAAACACCATATATTTT. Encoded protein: CASSASRGRVGNTIYF. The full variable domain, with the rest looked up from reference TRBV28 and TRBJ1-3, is DVKVTQSSRYLVKRTGEKVFLECVQDMDHENMFWYRQDPGLGLRLIYFSYDVKMKEKGDIPEGYSVSREKKERFSLILESASTNQTSMYLCASSASRGRVGNTIYFGEGSWLTVV.